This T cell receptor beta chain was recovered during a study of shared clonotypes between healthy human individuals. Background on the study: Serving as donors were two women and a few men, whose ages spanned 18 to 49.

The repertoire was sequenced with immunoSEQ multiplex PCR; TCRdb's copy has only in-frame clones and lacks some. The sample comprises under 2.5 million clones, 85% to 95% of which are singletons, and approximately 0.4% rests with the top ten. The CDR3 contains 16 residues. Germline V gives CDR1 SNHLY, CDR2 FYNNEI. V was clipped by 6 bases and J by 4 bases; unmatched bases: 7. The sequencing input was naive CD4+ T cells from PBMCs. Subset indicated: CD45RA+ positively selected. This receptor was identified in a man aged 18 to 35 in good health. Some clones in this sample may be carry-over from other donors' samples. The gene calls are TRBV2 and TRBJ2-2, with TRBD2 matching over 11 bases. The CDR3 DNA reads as TGTGCCAGCAGGAGGGGACTAGCGGAGAGCACCGGGGAGCTGTTTTTT. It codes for CASRRGLAESTGELFF.